These 31 T cell receptor beta chains came from one sample sequenced in a study of T cell repertoires in cytomegalovirus infection. Antigen specificity for these receptors is unknown. TCRdb re-called the reads with MiXCR, one entry per CDR3 protein. The data show under 150,000 distinct CDR3 sequences, over 30% seen once. The source was CD8+ T cells from cultured PBMCs, collected from culture after CMV antigen stimulation. These TCRs come from a human donor in good health (CMV status not recorded). Some clones in this sample may be carry-over from other donors' samples.

CDR3 in amino acids: CSARVSGDYETQYF. The CDR3 DNA sequence: TGCAGTGCTAGAGTATCAGGGGATTACGAGACCCAGTACTTC. This chain joins TRBV20-1 and TRBJ2-5, with a possible D match to TRBD1 (6 bases). Looked up from germline, CDR1 is DFQATT and CDR2 is SNEGSKA (reference sequence). The CDR3 length is 14 residues. The V and J ends lost 1 base and 5 bases respectively, with 14 bases between them.

A few counts support this clonotype. This chain connects TRBV27 to TRBJ2-5; a possible D gene is TRBD2 (5 bases). V lost 3 bases, J lost 4 bases, and 15 bases lay in between. The germline gives CDR1 MNHEY, CDR2 SMNVEV (reference sequence). The CDR3 is made up of 15 amino acids. In DNA, the CDR3 is TGTGCCAGCAGTTTGTCGGGGTTCATAGGAGAGACCCAGTACTTC. Its translation: CASSLSGFIGETQYF.

The rearrangement joins TRBV6-2 or TRBV6-3 to TRBJ1-2; D ambiguous. V shed 0 bases and J shed 8 bases, with 16 bases lying between them. CDR3 size: 15 residues. Germline V gene lookup returns CDR1 MNHEY and CDR2 SVGEGT. The CDR3 region is CASSYSGQVRRGYTF. The CDR3 DNA reads as TGTGCCAGCAGTTACTCGGGCCAGGTCAGGCGGGGCTACACCTTC.

The V call is TRBV5-4, the J call TRBJ1-1; TRBD1 agrees at 8 bases. CDR3 length: 14 amino acids. V gave up 4 bases and J gave up 1 base; unmatched junction bases: 3. Germline lookup yields CDR1 SGHNT and CDR2 YYREEE (reference sequence). The CDR3 DNA reads TGTGCCAGCAGCCCGGGACAGGAGAACACTGAAGCTTTCTTT. It is translated as CASSPGQENTEAFF.

This clonotype has just a few counts. V usage is TRBV19 and J usage is TRBJ1-5, with no clear D. V was shortened by 1 base and J by 3 bases, with 4 bases between the two germline ends. The CDR3 covers 13 residues. Germline lookup yields CDR1 LNHDA and CDR2 SQIVND (reference sequence). The CDR3 spells CASSIGYNQPQHF. The CDR3 DNA is TGTGCCAGTAGTATAGGATACAATCAGCCCCAGCATTTT. Drawing the rest from reference TRBV19 and TRBJ1-5, the complete variable domain is DGGITQSPKYLFRKEGQNVTLSCEQNLNHDAMYWYRQDPGQGLRLIYYSQIVNDFQKGDIAEGYSVSREKKESFPLTVTSAQKNPTAFYLCASSIGYNQPQHFGDGTRLSIL.

The chain has TRBV23-1 and TRBJ2-6; D is undetermined. TRBV23-1 is recorded as an ORF, its role being uncertain. Trimming removed 2 bases from V and 0 bases from J, with 14 bases in between. This CDR3 has 18 amino acids. The CDR3 protein is CASSQLLGRTSGANVLTF. CDR3 DNA: TGCGCCAGCAGTCAACTTCTTGGCCGGACCTCTGGGGCCAACGTCCTGACTTTC.

The chain employs TRBV5-1 and TRBJ2-7; the match to TRBD1 covers 10 bases. CDR1 and CDR2 (germline): SGHRS, YFSETQ. This CDR3 region has 16 residues. Trimming cost V 2 bases and J 4 bases; bases outside gene matches: 9. Written as DNA, the CDR3 is TGCGCCAGCAGCTTTTGGTCGGGACAGGGGATGTACGAGCAGTACTTC. It encodes CASSFWSGQGMYEQYF.

The chain carries TRBV7-9 and TRBJ2-1; weak D call: TRBD1 (5 bases). Germline V CDR1 and CDR2: SEHNR, FQNEAQ (reference sequence). CDR3 length: 18 residues. V shed 0 bases and J shed 0 bases, with 15 bases lying between them. The CDR3 DNA sequence: TGTGCCAGCAGCTTAGCCCCAGGTGGGGCTACCTCCTACAATGAGCAGTTCTTC. Protein sequence: CASSLAPGGATSYNEQFF.

This clonotype was recorded at least ten times. The chain recombines TRBV6-1 with TRBJ1-2; no firm D call. This CDR3 has 13 residues. In germline, CDR1 is MNHNS, CDR2 SASEGT. V shed 6 bases and J shed 3 bases, with 11 bases lying between them. CDR3 amino acids: CASSKMFDYGYTF. DNA of the CDR3: TGTGCCAGCAGCAAAATGTTTGACTATGGCTACACCTTC.

The table lists this clonotype with many counts. Here the CDR3 DNA reads TGTGCCAGCAGCCCCGGGACTAGCGGGGGGGCCTACACCACCGTATACAATGAGCAGTTCTTC. Protein sequence: CASSPGTSGGAYTTVYNEQFF. The chain carries TRBV7-2 and TRBJ2-1, with TRBD2 identical over 16 bases. V was clipped by 5 bases and J by 4 bases; unmatched bases: 17. The CDR3 spans 21 residues. Germline CDR1 is SGHTA and CDR2 is FQGNSA.

The genes are TRBV4-3 and TRBJ2-1; D not resolved. Deletions cut 0 bases from V and 0 bases from J, with 15 bases between. CDR1 is LGHNA, CDR2 YSLEER, per germline. The CDR3 is 18 amino acids. The CDR3 spells CASSQDPRELSSYNEQFF. In DNA, the CDR3 is TGCGCCAGCAGCCAAGATCCTCGAGAGTTAAGCTCCTACAATGAGCAGTTCTTC.

V gene TRBV4-1 combines with J gene TRBJ2-1, with 12 positions matching TRBD1. The CDR3 covers 16 residues. Losses at the gene ends were 3 bases for V and 8 bases for J; bases not matched to a gene: 8. Germline-derived CDR1 and CDR2 are MGHRA and YSYEKL. As DNA, the CDR3 is TGCGCCAGCAGCCAGGGGGACAGGGGGCTCGTCGATGAGCAGTTCTTC. Its protein is CASSQGDRGLVDEQFF.

The V gene is TRBV6-6, the J gene TRBJ1-2; 11 positions agree with TRBD1. The germline V gene encodes CDR1 MNHNY and CDR2 SVGAGI (reference sequence). The CDR3 runs 20 residues. The V segment lost 6 bases and the J segment 4 bases; nucleotides outside the gene matches: 22. In nucleotides, the CDR3 is TGTGCCAGCAGGGGGGAAACCTTGGACAGGGGGCAAGAAGGTTCCTATGGCTACACCTTC. Encoded protein: CASRGETLDRGQEGSYGYTF.

This clonotype was observed at least ten times. This sequence joins TRBV15 and TRBJ1-4, with TRBD1 matching over 7 bases. Unmatched junction bases numbered 3, after V lost 5 bases and J lost 0 bases. In germline, CDR1 is LNHNV, CDR2 YYDKDF (reference sequence). There are 15 residues in the CDR3. The CDR3 region is CATSGDRATNEKLFF. CDR3 DNA: TGTGCCACCAGCGGCGACAGGGCAACTAATGAAAAACTGTTTTTT.

This clonotype came up a few times. This sequence joins TRBV13 and TRBJ1-2; no definite D call. Germline CDR1 PRHDT, CDR2 FYEKMQ (reference sequence). Trimming removed 0 bases at V and 7 bases at J, with 15 bases between. The CDR3 contains 15 residues. The CDR3 region is CASSLGRTTYAGYTF. In DNA, the CDR3 is TGTGCCAGCAGCTTAGGCCGGACCACCTATGCTGGCTACACCTTC. Full variable domain (missing parts from reference TRBV13 and TRBJ1-2): AAGVIQSPRHLIKEKRETATLKCYPIPRHDTVYWYQQGPGQDPQFLISFYEKMQSDKGSIPDRFSAQQFSDYHSELNMSSLELGDSALYFCASSLGRTTYAGYTFGSGTRLTVV.

J is TRBJ1-2 and V is TRBV27, with D possibly matching TRBD1 (5 bases). V was cut by 0 bases and J by 8 bases, with 13 bases left in between. Looked up from germline, CDR1 is MNHEY and CDR2 is SMNVEV (reference sequence). This CDR3 region has 14 residues. The CDR3 region is CASSLSRRVVGYTF. The CDR3 DNA is TGTGCCAGCAGTTTATCGCGCAGGGTGGTGGGCTACACCTTC.

This clonotype was seen a few times. The chain is built from TRBV9 and TRBJ2-5; D possibly matches TRBD1 or TRBD2 (6 bases each). The CDR3 contains 15 residues. Germline V gene data show CDR1 as SGDLS and CDR2 as YYNGEE. Trimming took off 7 bases at V and 5 bases at J, with 21 bases between the two ends. The CDR3 here is CASGPPWGAQETQYF. CDR3 nucleotide sequence: TGTGCCAGCGGACCCCCATGGGGGGCGCAGGAGACCCAGTACTTC.

Only one count was recorded for this clonotype. The V and J genes are TRBV28 and TRBJ1-1; weak D call: TRBD1 (6 bases). CDR1 is MDHEN, CDR2 SYDVKM, per germline. There are 14 residues in the CDR3. V gave up 6 bases and J gave up 6 bases, with 17 bases separating them. CDR3 region: CASSPLRGFPEAFF. The DNA for the CDR3 is TGTGCCAGCAGCCCCCTTAGGGGGTTCCCTGAAGCTTTCTTT.

At least ten counts were recorded for this clonotype. V and J are TRBV7-8 and TRBJ2-7; D is perhaps TRBD1 or TRBD2 (5 bases each). The V end lost 6 bases, the J end lost 6 bases, and 18 bases lay between the germline ends. The V gene's germline CDR1 is SGHVS and CDR2 FQNEAQ. This CDR3 region has 14 residues. DNA of the CDR3: TGTGCCAGCAGGTCCCGGGACCTTGAGGGCGAGCAGTACTTC. It codes for CASRSRDLEGEQYF.

This clonotype has only a few counts. The V and J genes are TRBV5-4 and TRBJ2-5, with TRBD2 matching 8 bases. CDR1 is SGHNT and CDR2 is YYREEE in the germline V gene (reference sequence). V trimming: 5 bases; J trimming: 3 bases; junction bases outside the gene matches: 12. The CDR3 has 16 residues. The DNA of the CDR3 is TGTGCCAGCAGATTACGGAACCTTAGCGGGGAAGAGACCCAGTACTTC. Translating it yields CASRLRNLSGEETQYF.

The chain uses TRBV7-9 and TRBJ1-2; D unclear. The germline V gene encodes CDR1 SEHNR and CDR2 FQNEAQ (reference sequence). V lost 1 base and J 1 base, leaving 10 bases between the germline ends. The CDR3 runs to 15 residues. As DNA, the CDR3 is TGTGCCAGCAGCTTAGATCTGGCGGATAACTATGGCTACACCTTC. Translating it yields CASSLDLADNYGYTF.

The chain combines TRBV6-6 with TRBJ1-2; D is uncertain. This CDR3 has 15 amino acids. Germline V gene lookup returns CDR1 MNHNY and CDR2 SVGAGI (reference sequence). With 0 bases removed from V and 4 bases from J, the gap between germline ends came to 12 bases. CDR3 nucleotides: TGTGCCAGCAGTTACTCGCTAGTGTATGCCTATGGCTACACCTTC. Its translation: CASSYSLVYAYGYTF.

The chain carries TRBV4-1 and TRBJ2-1, with a weak D call TRBD2 (5 bases). Trimming took 5 bases from V and 5 from J, leaving 16 bases between them. Germline CDR1 is MGHRA and CDR2 is YSYEKL. The CDR3 spans 15 residues. The CDR3, as DNA: TGCGCCAGCAGCGGGGAGATAGGTCTTGACAATGAGCAGTTCTTC. Residues: CASSGEIGLDNEQFF.

The CDR3 loop reads CASSLFAGGALGTQYF. The DNA of the CDR3 is TGTGCCAGCAGCTTGTTCGCTGGGGGGGCCTTAGGTACGCAGTATTTT. This chain uses TRBV5-4 with TRBJ2-3, with D possibly matching TRBD2 (7 bases). CDR3 length equals 16 residues. Germline lookup yields CDR1 SGHNT and CDR2 YYREEE (reference sequence). V was shortened by 1 base and J by 8 bases, with 20 bases between the two germline ends.

This clonotype was seen more than once but under ten times. The V call is TRBV7-9, the J call TRBJ2-7; 7 positions agree with TRBD1. CDR3 length: 15 residues. Germline CDR1 and CDR2: SEHNR and FQNEAQ (reference sequence). With V trimmed by 5 bases and J by 2 bases, 9 bases remained unmatched. CDR3 DNA: TGTGCCAGCAGCCACGGACAGGTTGGACCCTACGAGCAGTACTTC. It translates to CASSHGQVGPYEQYF.

This clonotype was seen repeatedly, ten times or more. The chain employs TRBV7-8 and TRBJ2-5; D not resolved. The CDR3 loop spans 14 amino acids. The ends were cut back, 2 bases at V and 5 bases at J, with 12 bases in the middle. Germline CDR1 SGHVS, CDR2 FQNEAQ. The CDR3: CASSLNLPTETQYF. CDR3 nucleotide sequence: TGTGCCAGCAGCTTAAACCTACCGACGGAGACCCAGTACTTC.

This chain connects TRBV12-3 or TRBV12-4 to TRBJ2-1; either TRBD1 or TRBD2 may supply D (5 bases each). V shed 2 bases and J shed 6 bases, with 11 bases lying between them. The CDR3 is 14 amino acids. The CDR3 here is CASSLTPGLNEQFF. CDR3 sequence (DNA): TGTGCCAGCAGTTTAACCCCGGGGCTCAATGAGCAGTTCTTC.

This clonotype came up a few times. The gene calls are TRBV6-5 and TRBJ2-1; TRBD1 matches 12 bases. The V gene end was trimmed by 10 bases and the J gene end by 0 bases; junction bases not matched to a gene: 16. This CDR3 has 19 residues. Germline V gene data show CDR1 as MNHEY and CDR2 as SVGAGI. The CDR3 coding sequence is TGTGCCACCATACCCCGGGACAGGGGGCCTCATAGCTCCTACAATGAGCAGTTCTTC. This translates into CATIPRDRGPHSSYNEQFF.

CDR3 amino acids: CASSLFPLKRQYF. The CDR3 DNA reads TGTGCCAGCAGTTTATTTCCCCTTAAGCGGCAGTACTTC. The chain has TRBV28 and TRBJ2-7; D is undetermined. This CDR3 region has 13 residues. Trimming shortened V by 1 base and J by 9 bases, and 13 bases separated the two germline ends. Germline V CDR1 and CDR2: MDHEN, SYDVKM.

This clonotype was picked up many times. The chain carries TRBV7-6 and TRBJ1-1, with 9 bases lining up with TRBD1. Germline lookup yields CDR1 SGHVS and CDR2 FNYEAQ. Trimming at V came to 6 bases and at J to 3 bases, leaving 5 bases not matched to a gene. The CDR3 has 14 residues. CDR3 in amino acids: CASSQNRGHTEAFF. In nucleotides, the CDR3 is TGTGCCAGCAGTCAAAACAGGGGGCACACTGAAGCTTTCTTT. Combining the CDR3 with reference TRBV7-6 and TRBJ1-1 gives the whole variable domain GAGVSQSPRYKVTKRGQDVALRCDPISGHVSLYWYRQALGQGPEFLTYFNYEAQQDKSGLPNDRFSAERPEGSISTLTIQRTEQRDSAMYRCASSQNRGHTEAFFGQGTRLTVV.

CDR3 loop: CASSQAVLNRDIQYF. CDR3 DNA sequence: TGCGCCAGCAGCCAAGCTGTACTCAACAGGGACATTCAGTACTTC. This rearrangement joins TRBV4-1 to TRBJ2-4; possibly TRBD1 for D (6 bases). V was pared by 1 base and J by 8 bases, with 15 bases between. CDR3 size: 15 residues. CDR1 MGHRA and CDR2 YSYEKL come from the germline V gene.